The 15 T cell receptor beta chains below all came from one sample that was sequenced in a study of T cells after yellow fever vaccination. MiXCR was run by TCRdb on the 5' RACE reads, yielding one entry per CDR3 protein. The table records 550,000 to 750,000 distinct CDR3 sequences, roughly 14% of them present only once. The source material was PBMCs, sampled on the day of the yellow fever booster vaccination. These receptors all stem from a man aged 30-40 years who received the YFV17D yellow fever vaccine.

This clonotype was seen many times. J is TRBJ2-3 and V is TRBV10-3; no clear D. The germline gives CDR1 ENHRY, CDR2 SYGVKD. Deletions cut 4 bases from V and 4 bases from J, with 6 bases between. The CDR3 spans 12 residues. The CDR3, as DNA: TGTGCCATCAGTGCCGCCTCAGATACGCAGTATTTT. As protein: CAISAASDTQYF.

In its sample, this clonotype was seen a few times. V gene TRBV29-1 combines with J gene TRBJ2-7; TRBD1 is a possible D gene (6 bases). V was cut by 7 bases and J by 3 bases, with 10 bases left in between. CDR3 length: 11 amino acids. CDR1 SQVTM and CDR2 ANQGSEA come from the germline V gene. CDR3 protein: CSGTVSYEQYF. The CDR3 DNA reads TGCAGCGGGACAGTCAGCTACGAGCAGTACTTC.

This clonotype was found a few times. The rearrangement joins TRBV6-1 to TRBJ2-7, with D unresolved. CDR1 is MNHNS, CDR2 SASEGT, per germline. The CDR3 loop spans 14 amino acids. Trimming pared 6 bases from V and 3 bases from J, leaving 15 bases between. CDR3 loop: CASSRHLQYYEQYF. CDR3 bases: TGTGCCAGCAGCAGACACTTACAGTACTACGAGCAGTACTTC.

The V call is TRBV29-1, the J call TRBJ1-2; D unresolved. Germline-derived CDR1 and CDR2 are SQVTM and ANQGSEA. The CDR3 loop spans 13 amino acids. The V end lost 4 bases, the J end lost 5 bases, and 14 bases lay between the germline ends. CDR3 DNA: TGCAGCGTTGTACTTGGGCAGGCTTATGGCTACACCTTC. Translating it yields CSVVLGQAYGYTF.

This clonotype was observed a handful of times. The chain is built from TRBV6-2 or TRBV6-3 and TRBJ2-6; TRBD1 aligns across 7 bases. This CDR3 region has 15 residues. Per the germline V gene, CDR1 is MNHEY and CDR2 is SVGEGT. J lost 3 bases, V lost 5 bases, and 4 bases had no gene match. This CDR3 reads CASSDTGVGANVLTF. As DNA, the CDR3 is TGTGCCAGCAGTGATACAGGGGTTGGGGCCAACGTCCTGACTTTC.

This clonotype has ten or more counts. The chain couples TRBV20-1 to TRBJ2-1; 10 nucleotides line up with TRBD2. The CDR3 spans 14 residues. Germline V gene sequence: CDR1 DFQATT, CDR2 SNEGSKA (reference sequence). With 6 bases clipped from V and 10 bases from J, the junction kept 12 bases outside the gene matches. This CDR3 reads CSAKREGPIGEQFF. DNA for the CDR3: TGCAGTGCGAAGCGGGAGGGCCCGATTGGAGAGCAGTTCTTC.

The CDR3 sequence is CASSFSGADTEAFF. Written as DNA, the CDR3 is TGTGCCAGCAGCTTCTCAGGGGCCGACACTGAAGCTTTCTTT. The chain is built from TRBV7-3 and TRBJ1-1; TRBD1 might be the D (6 bases). Trimming left V 3 bases short and J 3 bases short, with 11 bases between. CDR3 size: 14 residues. Germline assignment: CDR1 SGHTA and CDR2 FQGTGA. The full variable domain, its missing parts supplied by reference TRBV7-3 and TRBJ1-1, is GAGVSQTPSNKVTEKGKYVELRCDPISGHTALYWYRQSLGQGPEFLIYFQGTGAADDSGLPNDRFFAVRPEGSVSTLKIQRTERGDSAVYLCASSFSGADTEAFFGQGTRLTVV.

The chain couples TRBV11-2 to TRBJ2-1; the D call may be TRBD1 or TRBD2 (6 bases each). Germline V lookup: CDR1 SGHAT, CDR2 FQNNGV. The CDR3 is made up of 18 amino acids. Trimming pared 2 bases from V and 3 bases from J, leaving 20 bases between. CDR3 nucleotide sequence: TGTGCCAGCAGCTTATCCAGAAGCTTCGGGGGCCGCTACAATGAGCAGTTCTTC. It is translated as CASSLSRSFGGRYNEQFF.

Only a few counts were recorded for this clonotype. The chain employs TRBV20-1 and TRBJ2-7, with D perhaps TRBD1 or TRBD2 (5 bases each). The V end was cut by 5 bases, the J end by 1 base, with 15 bases between. Germline lookup yields CDR1 DFQATT and CDR2 SNEGSKA (reference sequence). The CDR3 covers 14 residues. CDR3 nucleotides: TGCAGTGCTCGGGACCCTCTCGGTTCCTACGAGCAGTACTTC. Translating gives CSARDPLGSYEQYF.

The gene calls are TRBV27 and TRBJ2-1; 7 bases fit TRBD2. CDR1 and CDR2 (germline): MNHEY, SMNVEV (reference sequence). Unmatched junction bases numbered 13, after V lost 3 bases and J lost 2 bases. The CDR3 covers 18 residues. CDR3 coding DNA: TGTGCCAGCAGTTTCGGGGGGTCGATTGGCTCGGCCTACAATGAGCAGTTCTTC. Amino acid sequence: CASSFGGSIGSAYNEQFF.

Many counts were recorded for this clonotype. V usage is TRBV2 and J usage is TRBJ1-6; D is unclear. V lost 4 bases and J lost 10, with 8 bases in between. The CDR3 runs 12 residues. Germline V gene data show CDR1 as SNHLY and CDR2 as FYNNEI. CDR3 residues: CASSGARSPLHF. The CDR3 DNA reads as TGTGCCAGCAGTGGTGCGAGATCACCCCTCCACTTT.

This clonotype was seen a handful of times. V usage is TRBV24-1 and J usage is TRBJ1-1; tentative D call: TRBD1 (5 bases). CDR3 length equals 13 residues. V lost 5 bases and J lost 6, with 12 bases in between. Germline-derived CDR1 and CDR2 are KGHDR and SFDVKD. This CDR3 is CATSGPGGAEAFF. CDR3 coding DNA: TGTGCCACCAGTGGGCCGGGGGGGGCTGAAGCTTTCTTT.

This clonotype has just a few counts. V usage is TRBV28 and J usage is TRBJ2-5; possible D gene TRBD2, 6 bases. The CDR3 is 15 amino acids. Germline V CDR1 and CDR2: MDHEN, SYDVKM. The V end lost 1 base, the J end lost 5 bases, and 14 bases lay between the germline ends. The CDR3 nucleotides are TGTGCCAGCAGTTTATCCCCCGGGGCGGGGGAGACCCAGTACTTC. As protein: CASSLSPGAGETQYF.

This clonotype was counted a few times. The rearrangement uses TRBV20-1 and TRBJ2-1; D not resolved. Trimming took off 1 base at V and 3 bases at J, with 10 bases between the two ends. This CDR3 has 14 residues. The germline V gene has CDR1 DFQATT and CDR2 SNEGSKA (reference sequence). The CDR3 loop is CSARARTYYNEQFF. CDR3 coding DNA: TGCAGTGCTAGAGCAAGAACCTACTACAATGAGCAGTTCTTC.

The chain has TRBV7-3 and TRBJ2-5, with a weak D call TRBD1 (7 bases). V was trimmed by 5 bases and J by 1 base, leaving 14 bases between them. Germline CDR1 SGHTA, CDR2 FQGTGA. The CDR3 has 15 amino acids. The CDR3 DNA reads TGTGCCAGCAGCAAATCGCGGGACAGCCAAGAGACCCAGTACTTC. Protein sequence: CASSKSRDSQETQYF.